This T cell receptor beta chain was sequenced for a study of vaccination effects on CD4 cells after COVID-19. As for the study in general: It was two doses of either the BNT162b2 or mRNA-1273 vaccine that participants received.

V gave up 11 bases and J gave up 5 bases; unmatched junction bases: 11. The CDR3 has 13 residues. The germline V gene has CDR1 MDHEN and CDR2 SYDVKM. This table comes from immunoSEQ multiplex PCR, and its TCRdb copy is limited to in-frame clones, with some not included. This table has roughly 20,000 clones, about 71% appearing once. With regard to this clone: Its antigen is unidentified.

CD4+ T cells specific for antigen were expanded with viral peptide pools by the ViraFEST assay before sequencing. Scientists isolated CD4+ T cells after an approximately 10-day culture period ended. Half the medium was swapped for IL-2 medium on days 3 and 7. The J gene is TRBJ2-7, the V gene TRBV28, with 8 bases identical to TRBD2. This receptor was taken from a human donor who received a COVID-19 vaccine. This sample comprised CD4+ T cells from PBMCs cultured with HCoV-229E spike peptides, obtained before COVID-19 vaccination. CDR3 bases: TGTGCCTGCAACGGGAGGGTTCCGGACGAGCAGTACTTC. This encodes CACNGRVPDEQYF.